The 2 T cell receptor beta chains listed next were all sequenced from one sample in a study of OX40 agonist ivuxolimab in advanced cancers. TCRdb's copy holds only in-frame clones and misses some; the assay was immunoSEQ multiplex PCR. Counted here are about 79,000 clones, about 84% occurring once; the ten biggest clones make up roughly 0.48%. The input for sequencing was CD4+ or CD8+ T cells sorted from blood, taken in a trial of the OX40 agonist ivuxolimab. These receptors originate from an adult with an advanced solid tumor such as melanoma, head and neck, liver or kidney cancer.

This clone was counted between two and nine times. This chain connects TRBV29-1 to TRBJ2-6; D unclear. The germline CDR1 and CDR2 sequences are SQVTM and ANQGSEA. V was trimmed by 5 bases and J by 0 bases, leaving 5 bases between them. This CDR3 comprises 13 residues. The CDR3 loop is CSVKASGANVLTF. In DNA form, the CDR3 reads TGCAGCGTTAAGGCCTCTGGGGCCAACGTCCTGACTTTC.

V gene TRBV30 combines with J gene TRBJ2-4; D unresolved. Germline lookup yields CDR1 GTSNPN and CDR2 SVGIG (reference sequence). The CDR3 is 13 residues long. Trimming cost V 3 bases and J 9 bases, with 15 bases left between them. This CDR3 reads CAWSRGVESIQYF. DNA for the CDR3: TGTGCCTGGAGCAGAGGAGTTGAATCCATTCAGTACTTC.